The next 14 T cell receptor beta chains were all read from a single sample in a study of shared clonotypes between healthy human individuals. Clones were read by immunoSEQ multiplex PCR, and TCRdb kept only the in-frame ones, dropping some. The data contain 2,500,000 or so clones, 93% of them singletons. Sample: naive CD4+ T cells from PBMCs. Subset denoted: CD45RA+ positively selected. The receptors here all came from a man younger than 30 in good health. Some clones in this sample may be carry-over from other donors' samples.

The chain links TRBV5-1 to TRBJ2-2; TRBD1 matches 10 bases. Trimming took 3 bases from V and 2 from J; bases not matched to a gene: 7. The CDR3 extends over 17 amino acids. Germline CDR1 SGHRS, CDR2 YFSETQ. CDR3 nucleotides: TGCGCCAGCAGCTGGCCGGGGGACAGGGGCAACACCGGGGAGCTGTTTTTT. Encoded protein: CASSWPGDRGNTGELFF.

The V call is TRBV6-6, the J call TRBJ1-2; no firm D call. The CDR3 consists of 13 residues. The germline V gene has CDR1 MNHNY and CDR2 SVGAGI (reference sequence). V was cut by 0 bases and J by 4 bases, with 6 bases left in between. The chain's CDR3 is CASSYSGIYGYTF. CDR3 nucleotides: TGTGCCAGCAGTTACTCGGGGATCTATGGCTACACCTTC.

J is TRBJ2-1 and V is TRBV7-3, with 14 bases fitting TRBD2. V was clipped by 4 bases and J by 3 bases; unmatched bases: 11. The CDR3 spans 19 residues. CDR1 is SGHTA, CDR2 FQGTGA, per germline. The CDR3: CASSSLGLAGGRSYNEQFF. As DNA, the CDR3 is TGTGCCAGCAGCTCCCTCGGACTAGCGGGAGGAAGGAGCTACAATGAGCAGTTCTTC. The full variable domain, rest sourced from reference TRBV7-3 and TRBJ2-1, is GAGVSQTPSNKVTEKGKYVELRCDPISGHTALYWYRQSLGQGPEFLIYFQGTGAADDSGLPNDRFFAVRPEGSVSTLKIQRTERGDSAVYLCASSSLGLAGGRSYNEQFFGPGTRLTVL.

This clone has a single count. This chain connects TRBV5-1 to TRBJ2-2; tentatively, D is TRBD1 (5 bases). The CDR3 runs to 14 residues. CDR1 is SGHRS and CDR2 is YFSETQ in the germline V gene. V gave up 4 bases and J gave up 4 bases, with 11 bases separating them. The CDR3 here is CASSGAVGTGELFF. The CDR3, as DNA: TGCGCCAGCAGCGGGGCAGTGGGCACCGGGGAGCTGTTTTTT.

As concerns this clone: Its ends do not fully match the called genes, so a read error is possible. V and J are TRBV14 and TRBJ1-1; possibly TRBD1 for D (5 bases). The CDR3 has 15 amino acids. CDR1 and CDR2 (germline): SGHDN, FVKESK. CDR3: CASSQARVLVRGLVF. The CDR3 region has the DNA TGTGCCAGCAGCCAAGCCAGGGTCTTAGTCCGGGGTCTGGTGTTT.

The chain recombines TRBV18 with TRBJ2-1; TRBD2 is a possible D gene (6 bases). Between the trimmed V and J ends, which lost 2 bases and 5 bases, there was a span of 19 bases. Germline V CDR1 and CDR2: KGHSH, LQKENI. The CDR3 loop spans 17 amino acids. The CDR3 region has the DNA TGTGCCAGCTCACCATACCAGCGGGCTATCCTTGACAATGAGCAGTTCTTC. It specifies CASSPYQRAILDNEQFF.

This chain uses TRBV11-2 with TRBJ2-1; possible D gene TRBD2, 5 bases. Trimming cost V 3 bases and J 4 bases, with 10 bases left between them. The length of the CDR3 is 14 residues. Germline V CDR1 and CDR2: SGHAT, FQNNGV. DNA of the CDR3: TGTGCCAGCAGCTTCGACTACCTGTACAATGAGCAGTTCTTC. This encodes CASSFDYLYNEQFF.

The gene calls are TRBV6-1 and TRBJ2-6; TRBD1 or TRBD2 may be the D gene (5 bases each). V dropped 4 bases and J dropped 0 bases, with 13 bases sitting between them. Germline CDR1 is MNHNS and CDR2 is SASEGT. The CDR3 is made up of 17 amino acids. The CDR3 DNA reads TGTGCCAGCAGTGTTCGGGGCGCCGCCTCTGGGGCCAACGTCCTGACTTTC. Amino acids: CASSVRGAASGANVLTF.

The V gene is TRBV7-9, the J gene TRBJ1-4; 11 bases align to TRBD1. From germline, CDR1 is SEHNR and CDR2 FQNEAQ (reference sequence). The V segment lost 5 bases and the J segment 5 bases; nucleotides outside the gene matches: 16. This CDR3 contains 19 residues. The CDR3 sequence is CASSNRDRGFFRRNEKLFF. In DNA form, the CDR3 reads TGTGCCAGCAGCAACCGGGACAGGGGGTTTTTCCGACGGAATGAAAAACTGTTTTTT.

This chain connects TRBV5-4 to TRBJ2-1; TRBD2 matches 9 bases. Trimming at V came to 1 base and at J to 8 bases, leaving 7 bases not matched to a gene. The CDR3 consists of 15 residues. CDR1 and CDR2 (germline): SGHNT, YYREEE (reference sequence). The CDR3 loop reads CASSLTGGRADEQFF. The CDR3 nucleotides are TGTGCCAGCAGCTTGACGGGCGGGAGGGCCGATGAGCAGTTCTTC.

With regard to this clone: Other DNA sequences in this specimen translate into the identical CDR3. CDR3 loop: CASSLGSTNEKLFF. CDR3 coding DNA: TGCGCCAGCAGCTTGGGCAGCACTAATGAAAAACTGTTTTTT. This chain links TRBV5-1 with TRBJ1-4; no clear D gene. The CDR3 spans 14 residues. V lost 0 bases and J lost 2, with 5 bases in between. Germline V gene lookup returns CDR1 SGHRS and CDR2 YFSETQ.

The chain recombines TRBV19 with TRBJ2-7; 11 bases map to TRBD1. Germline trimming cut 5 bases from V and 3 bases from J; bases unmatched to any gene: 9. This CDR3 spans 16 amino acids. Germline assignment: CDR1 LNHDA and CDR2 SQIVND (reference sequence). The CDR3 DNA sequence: TGTGCCAGTAGTCCCTTGGGGGACAGGGGGATCTACGAGCAGTACTTC. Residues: CASSPLGDRGIYEQYF.

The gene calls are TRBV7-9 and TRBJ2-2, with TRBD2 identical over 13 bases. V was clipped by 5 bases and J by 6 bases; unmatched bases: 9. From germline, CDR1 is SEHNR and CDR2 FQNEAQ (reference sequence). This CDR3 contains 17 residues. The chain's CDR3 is CASSPGTSGIVAGELFF. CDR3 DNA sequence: TGTGCCAGCAGCCCCGGGACTAGCGGGATAGTGGCCGGGGAGCTGTTTTTT.

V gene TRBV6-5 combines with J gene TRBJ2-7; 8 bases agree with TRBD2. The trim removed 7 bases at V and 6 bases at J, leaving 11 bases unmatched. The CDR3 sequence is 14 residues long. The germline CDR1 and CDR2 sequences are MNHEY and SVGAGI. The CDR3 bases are TGTGCCAGCAATCCGGGGGGGTCTTCTGTCGAGCAGTACTTC. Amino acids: CASNPGGSSVEQYF.